Presented here are 3 T cell receptor beta chains from one specimen sequenced in a study of T cell responses to AZD1222 COVID-19 vaccine. Sequenced by immunoSEQ multiplex PCR; TCRdb stores in-frame clones only, minus some. The sample carries approximately 100,000 clones, more than 90% recorded once. This specimen was peripheral blood, taken on day 0 of AZD1222 vaccination. Receptor source: an adult in good health.

Here the CDR3 DNA reads TGTGCCAGCAGCCATTTACCGGGGACCCTTTTTGCCACCATATATTTT. Amino acids: CASSHLPGTLFATIYF. This chain connects TRBV3-1 (or the pseudogene TRBV3-2) to TRBJ1-3; D may be TRBD1 (5 bases). Germline values: CDR1 LGHDT, CDR2 YNNKEL (reference sequence). The length of the CDR3 is 16 residues. Trimming shortened V by 3 bases and J by 9 bases, and 21 bases separated the two germline ends.

This chain connects TRBV11-1 to TRBJ2-3; 8 bases map to TRBD2. The length of the CDR3 is 13 residues. V trimming: 5 bases; J trimming: 8 bases; junction bases outside the gene matches: 6. Germline CDR1 reads SGHAT; CDR2 reads FQDESV (reference sequence). The CDR3 sequence is CASSVIAGTTQYF. CDR3 nucleotides: TGTGCCAGCAGCGTGATAGCGGGAACTACGCAGTATTTT. Full variable domain (missing parts from reference TRBV11-1 and TRBJ2-3): EAEVAQSPRYKITEKSQAVAFWCDPISGHATLYWYRQILGQGPELLVQFQDESVVDDSQLPKDRFSAERLKGVDSTLKIQPAELGDSAMYLCASSVIAGTTQYFGPGTRLTVL.

Remarks on this clone: The same CDR3 also results from other DNA sequences found in this sample. The chain uses TRBV7-8 and TRBJ1-5; 9 bases agree with TRBD1. The CDR3 covers 15 residues. Germline V gene lookup returns CDR1 SGHVS and CDR2 FQNEAQ. The ends lost 1 base at V and 2 bases at J; junction bases unmatched: 0. The CDR3 spells CASSLGTGGNQPQHF. In DNA, the CDR3 is TGTGCCAGCAGCTTAGGGACAGGGGGCAATCAGCCCCAGCATTTT.